These 11 T cell receptor beta chains originate from one sample sequenced in a study of cytomegalovirus exposure and HLA in healthy donors. Method: immunoSEQ multiplex PCR; TCRdb's copy keeps in-frame clones and lacks some. The table has 260,000 or so clones, 80% to 90% seen once. Sequences were obtained from PBMCs. The receptors stem from a man between 18 and 29 years old in good health and CMV-seronegative.

The chain carries TRBV4-2 and TRBJ2-1; tentative D call: TRBD2 (6 bases). V was cut by 1 base and J by 4 bases, with 14 bases left in between. Germline V gene data show CDR1 as LGHNA and CDR2 as YNFKEQ. This CDR3 is built from 16 residues. The CDR3 nucleotides read TGTGCCAGCAGCCAAGGAACCGGGAGAGGATACAATGAGCAGTTCTTC. Its protein product is CASSQGTGRGYNEQFF.

The gene calls are TRBV7-9 and TRBJ1-2; possibly TRBD1 for D (6 bases). With 5 bases removed from V and 5 bases from J, the gap between germline ends came to 15 bases. In germline, CDR1 is SEHNR, CDR2 FQNEAQ (reference sequence). There are 14 residues in the CDR3. The CDR3 bases are TGTGCCAGCAGCCCAACGGACAGTCCGTATGGCTACACCTTC. This translates into CASSPTDSPYGYTF.

The rearrangement links TRBV28 to TRBJ2-5; 8 nucleotides agree with TRBD2. This CDR3 contains 13 residues. The J segment lost 3 bases and the V segment lost 8 bases, leaving 5 bases of the junction unmatched. CDR1 is MDHEN, CDR2 SYDVKM, per germline. The CDR3 spells CASCNGGEETQYF. The CDR3 coding sequence is TGTGCCAGCTGTAACGGGGGGGAAGAGACCCAGTACTTC.

This sequence joins TRBV4-1 and TRBJ2-7, with D tentatively TRBD2 (6 bases). The length of the CDR3 is 17 residues. CDR1 and CDR2 from the germline V gene are MGHRA and YSYEKL. Trimming took off 4 bases at V and 3 bases at J, with 22 bases between the two ends. This CDR3 is CASSLTAFSGEDYEQYF. In DNA, the CDR3 is TGCGCCAGCAGCCTCACCGCCTTTAGCGGAGAAGACTACGAGCAGTACTTC.

This clone was picked up one time. This chain joins TRBV28 and TRBJ2-1; 9 bases fit TRBD1. CDR1 and CDR2 from the germline V gene are MDHEN and SYDVKM. The CDR3 is made up of 14 amino acids. With 10 bases clipped from V and 3 bases from J, the junction kept 7 bases outside the gene matches. The CDR3 loop reads CAICRTGVYNEQFF. DNA of the CDR3: TGTGCCATCTGTAGGACAGGGGTCTACAATGAGCAGTTCTTC.

This clone was recorded only once. The V gene is TRBV28, the J gene TRBJ2-3; tentatively, D is TRBD2 (6 bases). The CDR3 has 15 amino acids. Trimming removed 4 bases at V and 5 bases at J, with 16 bases between. Germline lookup yields CDR1 MDHEN and CDR2 SYDVKM. CDR3: CASSWGTGDGDTQYF. CDR3 nucleotides: TGTGCCAGCAGTTGGGGCACGGGGGATGGAGATACGCAGTATTTT.

This chain links TRBV12-5 with TRBJ2-3; 11 bases map to TRBD2. CDR1 is LGHNT, CDR2 FRNRAP, per germline. The junction had 6 bases not matched to a gene; V was cut back by 1 base and J by 6 bases. The CDR3 is 16 residues long. CDR3: CASGLELAGGRDTQYF. As DNA, the CDR3 is TGTGCTAGTGGTTTGGAGCTAGCGGGGGGCAGGGATACGCAGTATTTT.

This clone was seen once. The chain has TRBV15 and TRBJ2-3; TRBD1 might be the D (6 bases). This CDR3 spans 16 amino acids. V was trimmed by 1 base and J by 4 bases, leaving 15 bases between them. CDR1 is LNHNV, CDR2 YYDKDF, per germline (reference sequence). CDR3 in DNA: TGTGCCACCAGCAGAGGACAGGCCCTGCCGTCAGATACGCAGTATTTT. Translation: CATSRGQALPSDTQYF. Complete variable domain (other parts from reference TRBV15 and TRBJ2-3): DAMVIQNPRYQVTQFGKPVTLSCSQTLNHNVMYWYQQKSSQAPKLLFHYYDKDFNNEADTPDNFQSRRPNTSFCFLDIRSPGLGDTAMYLCATSRGQALPSDTQYFGPGTRLTVL.

The V gene is TRBV7-9, the J gene TRBJ2-1; D not resolved. Trimming removed 8 bases from V and 9 bases from J, with 8 bases in between. This CDR3 spans 10 amino acids. Per germline, CDR1 SEHNR and CDR2 FQNEAQ (reference sequence). The CDR3 bases are TGTGCCAGCGCCAGTGGTGAGCAGTTCTTC. Amino acids: CASASGEQFF.

CDR3 residues: CASSFSSTAYEQYF. CDR3 nucleotide sequence: TGTGCCAGCAGTTTCTCATCAACAGCCTACGAGCAGTACTTC. The rearrangement uses TRBV27 and TRBJ2-7; D ambiguous. CDR3 length: 14 residues. Trimming pared 3 bases from V and 2 bases from J, leaving 11 bases between. The germline V gene has CDR1 MNHEY and CDR2 SMNVEV (reference sequence).

The chain is built from TRBV2 and TRBJ2-5; 10 bases are a match to TRBD1. Germline V gene lookup returns CDR1 SNHLY and CDR2 FYNNEI. The V gene end was trimmed by 6 bases and the J gene end by 5 bases; junction bases not matched to a gene: 9. The CDR3 has 15 residues. The CDR3 bases are TGTGCCAGCAGGGGACAGGGGATAGGAGTGGAGACCCAGTACTTC. Residues: CASRGQGIGVETQYF.